These 24 T cell receptor beta chains were all obtained from the same sample, sequenced in a study of T cells after yellow fever vaccination. TCRdb recomputed calls from the 5' RACE reads with MiXCR, one row per CDR3 protein. The sample lists a few hundred thousand distinct CDR3 sequences; approximately 13% were seen once. The sequencing used CD4+ T cells sorted from PBMCs, collected 45 days after the yellow fever booster vaccination. The receptors were gathered from a young man who received the YFV17D yellow fever vaccine.

This clonotype occurred a few times. The rearrangement joins TRBV6-1 to TRBJ2-3; 8 bases line up with TRBD2. The length of the CDR3 is 13 residues. Germline V gene lookup returns CDR1 MNHNS and CDR2 SASEGT. The V segment lost 6 bases and the J segment 6 bases; nucleotides outside the gene matches: 5. CDR3 in amino acids: CASRAGVTDTQYF. CDR3 sequence (DNA): TGTGCCAGCAGAGCGGGAGTGACCGATACGCAGTATTTT.

The J gene is TRBJ2-7, the V gene TRBV7-2; D may be TRBD2 (6 bases). The CDR3 length is 14 residues. CDR1 and CDR2 from the germline V gene are SGHTA and FQGNSA. Between the trimmed V and J ends, which lost 5 bases and 6 bases, there was a span of 17 bases. The CDR3 DNA is TGTGCCAGCAGCCGTACCGGACTATCGGGCGAGCAGTACTTC. Amino acids: CASSRTGLSGEQYF.

The sample holds many counts of this clonotype. The chain couples TRBV5-1 to TRBJ2-2, with a weak D call TRBD2 (6 bases). In germline, CDR1 is SGHRS, CDR2 YFSETQ. V was shortened by 2 bases and J by 6 bases, with 8 bases between the two germline ends. The CDR3 covers 13 residues. The CDR3 region has the DNA TGCGCCAGCAGCTTTACGGGAGCCGGGGAGCTGTTTTTT. Translation: CASSFTGAGELFF.

The V and J genes are TRBV5-4 and TRBJ2-1, with 12 nucleotides matching TRBD2. Unmatched junction bases numbered 8, after V lost 3 bases and J lost 10 bases. The CDR3 contains 15 residues. Germline values: CDR1 SGHNT, CDR2 YYREEE (reference sequence). CDR3 bases: TGTGCCAGCAGCTACAGACTAGCGGGAGAATGGGAGCAGTTCTTC. Amino acid sequence: CASSYRLAGEWEQFF.

Only a few counts were recorded for this clonotype. This chain uses TRBV4-3 with TRBJ2-7, with 8 nucleotides matching TRBD2. Germline V lookup: CDR1 LGHNA, CDR2 YSLEER. The CDR3 consists of 18 residues. Trimming at V came to 1 base and at J to 4 bases, leaving 15 bases not matched to a gene. As DNA, the CDR3 is TGCGCCAGCAGCCAAGTCGTAATAGGGGGAGCGGGAGTTTACGAGCAGTACTTC. Its protein is CASSQVVIGGAGVYEQYF.

This clonotype appeared a few times. The V call is TRBV29-1, the J call TRBJ2-6; TRBD1 matches at 7 bases. CDR3 length: 15 residues. Looked up from germline, CDR1 is SQVTM and CDR2 is ANQGSEA. V gave up 1 base and J gave up 4 bases; unmatched junction bases: 4. CDR3 residues: CSVEGTGSGANVLTF. DNA for the CDR3: TGCAGCGTTGAAGGGACAGGATCCGGGGCCAACGTCCTGACTTTC.

Regarding this clonotype: This CDR3 fails to terminate in the conserved phenylalanine or tryptophan, so it likely reflects a read error. The V gene is TRBV7-2, the J gene TRBJ1-5, with D uncertain. There are 13 residues in the CDR3. Per the germline V gene, CDR1 is SGHTA and CDR2 is FQGNSA. The CDR3 sequence: CASSFTWNQPQHL. The CDR3 region has the DNA TGTGCAAGCAGCTTCACGTGGAATCAGCCCCAGCATTTA.

A few counts support this clonotype. The rearrangement uses TRBV5-1 and TRBJ2-7, with D perhaps TRBD1 or TRBD2 (5 bases each). The CDR3 has 14 residues. Germline V CDR1 and CDR2: SGHRS, YFSETQ. The V and J ends lost 0 bases and 3 bases respectively, with 10 bases between them. The CDR3 here is CASSLDGDGYEQYF. CDR3 nucleotide sequence: TGCGCCAGCAGCTTGGATGGGGACGGCTACGAGCAGTACTTC.

This sequence joins TRBV5-1 and TRBJ2-1, with TRBD2 matching 7 bases. The CDR3 extends over 15 amino acids. The junction had 8 bases not matched to a gene; V was cut back by 0 bases and J by 8 bases. The V gene's germline CDR1 is SGHRS and CDR2 YFSETQ. The CDR3 protein is CASSLVAGARDEQFF. CDR3 nucleotides: TGCGCCAGCAGCTTGGTGGCGGGAGCGCGGGATGAGCAGTTCTTC.

This clonotype has a handful of counts. The chain links TRBV12-3 or TRBV12-4 to TRBJ1-2, with 8 bases fitting TRBD1. V was pared by 5 bases and J by 3 bases, with 8 bases of the junction left unmatched. The CDR3 has 15 amino acids. In nucleotides, the CDR3 is TGTGCCAGCAGTCGGACGGGACAGGAGGACTATGGCTACACCTTC. The encoded protein is CASSRTGQEDYGYTF.

The rearrangement uses TRBV7-2 and TRBJ2-2, with D perhaps matching TRBD2 (5 bases). The CDR3 has 15 residues. V was cut by 5 bases and J by 6 bases, with 16 bases left in between. CDR1 is SGHTA, CDR2 FQGNSA, per germline. The CDR3 is CASSPRSSSAGELFF. In DNA, the CDR3 is TGTGCCAGCAGCCCCCGGAGCAGTAGCGCCGGGGAGCTGTTTTTT.

This clonotype occurred a few times. The chain is built from TRBV7-9 and TRBJ2-5; D call uncertain. The germline V gene has CDR1 SEHNR and CDR2 FQNEAQ (reference sequence). Between the trimmed V and J ends, which lost 2 bases and 3 bases, there was a span of 13 bases. There are 15 residues in the CDR3. The CDR3 region is CASSLRVTAKETQYF. The CDR3 nucleotides read TGTGCCAGCAGCTTACGGGTTACCGCCAAAGAGACCCAGTACTTC.

The rearrangement uses TRBV7-2 and TRBJ2-5; D gene unclear. Germline assignment: CDR1 SGHTA and CDR2 FQGNSA. Trimming took off 6 bases at V and 4 bases at J, with 9 bases between the two ends. The CDR3 is 12 residues long. CDR3 in DNA: TGTGCCAGCAGGGGCCGACGAGAGACCCAGTACTTC. This sequence encodes CASRGRRETQYF. The variable domain in full, with the rest retrieved from reference TRBV7-2 and TRBJ2-5, is GAGVSQSPSNKVTEKGKDVELRCDPISGHTALYWYRQSLGQGLEFLIYFQGNSAPDKSGLPSDRFSAERTGGSVSTLTIQRTQQEDSAVYLCASRGRRETQYFGPGTRLLVL.

The chain has TRBV7-9 and TRBJ2-7; 12 bases agree with TRBD1. V dropped 6 bases and J dropped 9; count of bases not matched to a gene: 9. This CDR3 is built from 14 residues. Germline CDR1 and CDR2: SEHNR and FQNEAQ (reference sequence). CDR3 nucleotide sequence: TGTGCCAGCAGGAGGGACAGGGGGCGCGGAGCGCAGTACTTC. Translated: CASRRDRGRGAQYF.

This clonotype was seen a handful of times. As DNA, the CDR3 is TGTGCCAGCAGCTTACTGGGGTTAGCGGGAGGGTCAGATACGCAGTATTTT. Its protein is CASSLLGLAGGSDTQYF. J is TRBJ2-3 and V is TRBV7-2; TRBD2 aligns across 11 bases. The germline V gene has CDR1 SGHTA and CDR2 FQGNSA. Trimming removed 2 bases from V and 4 bases from J; junction bases left unmatched: 8. The CDR3 has 17 amino acids.

V gene TRBV5-5 combines with J gene TRBJ2-7, with unresolved D. The length of the CDR3 is 15 residues. In germline, CDR1 is SGHKS, CDR2 YYEKEE (reference sequence). The ends were cut back, 0 bases at V and 3 bases at J, with 13 bases in the middle. The CDR3 sequence: CASSLDGRPFYEQYF. The CDR3 bases are TGTGCCAGCAGCTTGGACGGGCGTCCTTTCTACGAGCAGTACTTC.

This clonotype was recorded a few times. CDR3 in DNA: TGTGCCATCAGTGTAACTTTAGCGGGTGCGAACACCGGGGAGCTGTTTTTT. Residues: CAISVTLAGANTGELFF. The rearrangement links TRBV10-3 to TRBJ2-2, with 7 bases fitting TRBD2. CDR1 and CDR2 (germline): ENHRY, SYGVKD. V was pared by 4 bases and J by 0 bases, with 8 bases of the junction left unmatched. The CDR3 runs to 17 residues.

This clonotype occurred many times. The chain joins TRBV12-3 or TRBV12-4 to TRBJ2-7, with 8 bases fitting TRBD2. CDR3 length equals 15 residues. With V trimmed by 1 base and J by 4 bases, 6 bases remained unmatched. The CDR3 here is CASSLGAGGLYEQYF. CDR3 nucleotides: TGTGCCAGCAGTTTAGGCGCGGGAGGTCTTTACGAGCAGTACTTC.

The V gene is TRBV5-1, the J gene TRBJ1-1; D is ambiguous. V lost 0 bases and J lost 6, with 15 bases in between. The CDR3 length is 15 residues. CDR1 is SGHRS and CDR2 is YFSETQ in the germline V gene. CDR3 nucleotides: TGCGCCAGCAGCTTGGTTGGACCGCCGACCTCTGAAGCTTTCTTT. Protein: CASSLVGPPTSEAFF.

This clonotype was detected many times. The V gene is TRBV5-1, the J gene TRBJ2-5, with TRBD1 matching 10 bases. J lost 5 bases, V lost 3 bases, and 7 bases had no gene match. This CDR3 has 15 amino acids. Germline CDR1 is SGHRS and CDR2 is YFSETQ. The CDR3 protein is CASSSTKGQGETQYF. The CDR3 coding sequence is TGCGCCAGCAGCTCTACTAAGGGACAGGGGGAGACCCAGTACTTC.

The rearrangement uses TRBV7-2 and TRBJ2-1; 8 positions agree with TRBD2. CDR3 length: 15 residues. From germline, CDR1 is SGHTA and CDR2 FQGNSA. J was trimmed by 4 bases and V by 6 bases; bases with no gene match: 8. The CDR3 DNA follows: TGTGCCAGCAGTCCAGGGACTAGTATTTACAATGAGCAGTTCTTC. It codes for CASSPGTSIYNEQFF.

This clonotype appeared a few times. The chain couples TRBV12-3 or TRBV12-4 to TRBJ2-7, with D perhaps matching TRBD2 (6 bases). With 6 bases removed from V and 0 bases from J, the gap between germline ends came to 12 bases. The CDR3 extends over 14 amino acids. CDR3 nucleotide sequence: TGTGCCAGCAGCGGGGGACTCGGCTCCTACGAGCAGTACTTC. It codes for CASSGGLGSYEQYF.

J is TRBJ2-1 and V is TRBV12-3 or TRBV12-4; 9 positions match TRBD2. The CDR3 is 18 residues long. The CDR3 DNA reads as TGTACCTTCAGTTCAGGTCAGGCTAGCGGGACTATATACAATGAGCAGTTCTTC. It encodes CTFSSGQASGTIYNEQFF.

This clonotype was counted only a few times. This chain joins TRBV7-9 and TRBJ2-7, with 13 positions matching TRBD2. The germline V gene encodes CDR1 SEHNR and CDR2 FQNEAQ (reference sequence). The J segment lost 4 bases and the V segment lost 1 base, leaving 7 bases of the junction unmatched. This CDR3 spans 17 amino acids. CDR3 coding DNA: TGTGCCAGCAGCTTAGGGACTAGCGGGAGTCACGGATACGAGCAGTACTTC. Translation: CASSLGTSGSHGYEQYF.